The following is a T cell receptor beta chain sequence with its context. Its recognized antigen is unknown. No base qualities exist here, and no much larger clone lies one base off it. CDR1 SGHTA and CDR2 FQGTGA were looked up in the germline V gene. The CDR3 runs 16 amino acids, cysteine and phenylalanine included. The sequence is cut down to CDR3 DNA, 48 bases in frame from base 1. V and J are trimmed by 2 bases and 0 bases, and the gene matches miss 5 bases of the junction. This sample stems from a study. The data were produced on an Illumina MiSeq. The raw public reads went through TCRdb reprocessing: fastp at Q25, MiXCR clone calling, in-frame beta chains kept. Entries are consolidated by CDR3 protein sequence, retaining the most common genes and DNA. A total of roughly 4,500 distinct CDR3 sequences appear in this sample, 7% to 9% of them only once. Roughly 8.7% of the sample is taken by the ten largest.

Sequencing was carried out using CD4+ T cells from synovial fluid. The chain joins TRBV7-3 to TRBJ2-7; TRBD1 aligns with 9 central bases. The TCR comes from a human donor with rheumatoid arthritis. The nucleotide sequence is given as TGTGCCAGCAGCTTATCAGGGACAGGGAACTCCTACGAGCAGTACTTC. It is translated as CASSLSGTGNSYEQYF. The reference TRBV7-3 and TRBJ2-7 proteins fill in what lies around the CDR3, so the full variable domain reads GAGVSQTPSNKVTEKGKYVELRCDPISGHTALYWYRQSLGQGPEFLIYFQGTGAADDSGLPNDRFFAVRPEGSVSTLKIQRTERGDSAVYLCASSLSGTGNSYEQYFGPGTRLTVT.